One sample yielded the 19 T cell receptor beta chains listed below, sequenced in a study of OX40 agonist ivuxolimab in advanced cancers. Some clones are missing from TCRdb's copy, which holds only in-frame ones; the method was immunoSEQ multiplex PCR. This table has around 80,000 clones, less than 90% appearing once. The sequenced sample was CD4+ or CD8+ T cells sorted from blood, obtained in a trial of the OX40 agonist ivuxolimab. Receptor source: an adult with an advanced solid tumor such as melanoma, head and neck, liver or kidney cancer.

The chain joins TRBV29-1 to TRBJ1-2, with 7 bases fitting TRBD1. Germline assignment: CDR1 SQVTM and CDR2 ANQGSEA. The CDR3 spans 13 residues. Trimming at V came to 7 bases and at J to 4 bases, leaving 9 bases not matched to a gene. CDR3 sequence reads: CSAHRTGTYGYTF. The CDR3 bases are TGCAGCGCTCATAGGACAGGAACCTATGGCTACACCTTC.

The CDR3 spells CASLTREQGARSLYGYTF. CDR3 DNA: TGTGCCAGCCTAACCCGGGAACAGGGGGCAAGGAGCCTCTATGGCTACACCTTC. The V gene is TRBV5-6, the J gene TRBJ1-2, with TRBD1 matching over 9 bases. CDR3 length equals 18 residues. The ends lost 7 bases at V and 4 bases at J; junction bases unmatched: 20. From germline, CDR1 is SGHDT and CDR2 YYEEEE.

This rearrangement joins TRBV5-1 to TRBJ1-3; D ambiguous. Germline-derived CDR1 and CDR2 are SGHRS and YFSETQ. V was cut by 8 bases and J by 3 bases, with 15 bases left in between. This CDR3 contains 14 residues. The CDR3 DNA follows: TGCGCCAGTAGCCCGACACCCGTTGGAAACACCATATATTTT. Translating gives CASSPTPVGNTIYF.

The CDR3, as DNA: TGTGCCAGTATTCCGGGGGGACAGGGGAGGCAGCCCCAGCATTTT. It translates to CASIPGGQGRQPQHF. The chain carries TRBV19 and TRBJ1-5; 10 nucleotides match TRBD1. The trim removed 7 bases at V and 7 bases at J, leaving 10 bases unmatched. CDR1 LNHDA and CDR2 SQIVND come from the germline V gene (reference sequence). CDR3 length: 15 residues.

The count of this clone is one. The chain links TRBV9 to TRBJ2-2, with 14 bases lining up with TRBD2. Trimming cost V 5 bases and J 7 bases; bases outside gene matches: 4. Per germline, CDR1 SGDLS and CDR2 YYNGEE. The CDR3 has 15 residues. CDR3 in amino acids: CASSGLAGGHGELFF. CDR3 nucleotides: TGTGCCAGCAGTGGACTAGCGGGAGGACACGGGGAGCTGTTTTTT.

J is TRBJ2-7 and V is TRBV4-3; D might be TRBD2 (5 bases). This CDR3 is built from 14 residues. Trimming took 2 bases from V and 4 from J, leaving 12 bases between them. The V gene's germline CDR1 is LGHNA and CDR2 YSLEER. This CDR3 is CASSQSPGNYEQYF. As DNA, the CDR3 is TGCGCCAGCAGCCAATCCCCCGGGAATTACGAGCAGTACTTC.

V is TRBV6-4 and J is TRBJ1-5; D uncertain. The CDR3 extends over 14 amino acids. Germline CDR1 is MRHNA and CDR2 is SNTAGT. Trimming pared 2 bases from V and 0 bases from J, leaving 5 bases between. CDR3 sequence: CASSDGSSNQPQHF. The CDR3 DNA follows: TGTGCCAGCAGTGACGGTAGTAGCAATCAGCCCCAGCATTTT.

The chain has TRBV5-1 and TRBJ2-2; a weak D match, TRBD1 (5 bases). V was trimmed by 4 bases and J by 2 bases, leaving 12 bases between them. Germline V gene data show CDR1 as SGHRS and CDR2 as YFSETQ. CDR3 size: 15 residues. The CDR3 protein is CASSAQTDNTGELFF. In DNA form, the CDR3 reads TGCGCCAGCAGCGCCCAGACAGATAACACCGGGGAGCTGTTTTTT.

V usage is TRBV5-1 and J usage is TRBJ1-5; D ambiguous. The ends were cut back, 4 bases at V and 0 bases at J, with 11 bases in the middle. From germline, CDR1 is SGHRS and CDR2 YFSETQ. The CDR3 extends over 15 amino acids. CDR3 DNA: TGCGCCAGCAGCCCTGACGGATATAGCAATCAGCCCCAGCATTTT. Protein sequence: CASSPDGYSNQPQHF.

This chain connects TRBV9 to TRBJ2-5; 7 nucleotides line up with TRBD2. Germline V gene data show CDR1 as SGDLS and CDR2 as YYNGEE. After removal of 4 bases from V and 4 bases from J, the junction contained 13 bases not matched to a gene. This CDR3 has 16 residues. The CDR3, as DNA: TGTGCCAGCAGCCCACCCCTGACGGGAGGTCGAGAGACCCAGTACTTC. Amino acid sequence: CASSPPLTGGRETQYF.

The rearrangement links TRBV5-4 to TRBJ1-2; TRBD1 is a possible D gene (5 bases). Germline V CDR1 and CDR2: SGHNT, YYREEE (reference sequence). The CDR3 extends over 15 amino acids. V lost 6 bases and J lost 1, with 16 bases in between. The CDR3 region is CASTRRGEFNYGYTF. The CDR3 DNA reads TGTGCCAGCACCCGGAGGGGAGAATTTAACTATGGCTACACCTTC. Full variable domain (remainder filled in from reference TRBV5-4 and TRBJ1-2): ETGVTQSPTHLIKTRGQQVTLRCSSQSGHNTVSWYQQALGQGPQFIFQYYREEENGRGNFPPRFSGLQFPNYSSELNVNALELDDSALYLCASTRRGEFNYGYTFGSGTRLTVV.

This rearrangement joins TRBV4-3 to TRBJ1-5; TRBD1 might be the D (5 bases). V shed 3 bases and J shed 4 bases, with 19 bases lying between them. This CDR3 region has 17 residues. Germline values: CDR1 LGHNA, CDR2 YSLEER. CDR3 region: CASSHRYLIAGNQPQHF. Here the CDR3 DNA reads TGCGCCAGCAGCCACAGGTACCTTATTGCAGGGAATCAGCCCCAGCATTTT.

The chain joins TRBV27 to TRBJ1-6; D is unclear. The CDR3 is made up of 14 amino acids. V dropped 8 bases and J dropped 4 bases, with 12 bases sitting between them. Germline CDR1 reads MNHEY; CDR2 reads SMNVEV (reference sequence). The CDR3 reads CASSRVVYNSPLHF. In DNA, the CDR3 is TGTGCCAGCTCCCGGGTGGTATATAATTCACCCCTCCACTTT.

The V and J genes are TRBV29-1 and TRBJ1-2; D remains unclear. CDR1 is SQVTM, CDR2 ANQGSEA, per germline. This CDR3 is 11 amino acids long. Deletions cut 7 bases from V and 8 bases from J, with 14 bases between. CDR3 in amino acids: CSDLWVGGYTF. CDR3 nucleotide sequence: TGCAGCGACCTGTGGGTTGGCGGCTACACCTTC.

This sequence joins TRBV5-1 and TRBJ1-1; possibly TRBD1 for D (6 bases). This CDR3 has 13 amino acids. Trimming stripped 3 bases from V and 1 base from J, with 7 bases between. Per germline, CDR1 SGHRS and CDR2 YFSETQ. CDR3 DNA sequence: TGCGCCAGCAGCTCACAGGGGAACACTGAAGCTTTCTTT. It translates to CASSSQGNTEAFF.

DNA for the CDR3: TGTGCCATCAAAGGACTAGCGGGGGTTCATGAGCAGTTCTTC. Translating gives CAIKGLAGVHEQFF. This rearrangement joins TRBV10-3 to TRBJ2-1, with 13 bases identical to TRBD2. CDR3 length: 14 residues. V trimming: 7 bases; J trimming: 8 bases; junction bases outside the gene matches: 5. Per the germline V gene, CDR1 is ENHRY and CDR2 is SYGVKD.

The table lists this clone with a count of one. The chain's CDR3 is CASSPDPGVGPMGGYTF. The CDR3 DNA reads TGTGCCAGCAGCCCGGATCCGGGTGTGGGGCCAATGGGTGGCTACACCTTC. This rearrangement joins TRBV5-4 to TRBJ1-2; D might be TRBD1 (5 bases). This CDR3 is 17 amino acids long. The V end lost 4 bases, the J end lost 7 bases, and 26 bases lay between the germline ends. In germline, CDR1 is SGHNT, CDR2 YYREEE (reference sequence).

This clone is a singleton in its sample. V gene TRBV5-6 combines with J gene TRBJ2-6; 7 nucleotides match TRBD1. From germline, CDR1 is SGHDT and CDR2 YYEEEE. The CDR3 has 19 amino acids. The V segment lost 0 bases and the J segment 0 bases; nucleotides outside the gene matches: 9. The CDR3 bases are TGTGCCAGCAGCTTGGGGTTGACAGGGAAGGGCTCTGGGGCCAACGTCCTGACTTTC. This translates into CASSLGLTGKGSGANVLTF.

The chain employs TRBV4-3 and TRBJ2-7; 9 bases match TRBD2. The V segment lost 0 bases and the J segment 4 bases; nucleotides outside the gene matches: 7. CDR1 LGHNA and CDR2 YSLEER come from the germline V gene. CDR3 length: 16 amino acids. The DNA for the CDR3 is TGCGCCAGCAGCCAAGATTTTGCTAGCGGGGTTTACGAGCAGTACTTC. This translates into CASSQDFASGVYEQYF.